The 13 T cell receptor beta chains below were found in one sample sequenced in a study of cytomegalovirus exposure and HLA in healthy donors. A multiplex PCR was run with 60 Vbeta primers and 13 Jbeta primers. The method was immunoSEQ multiplex PCR; TCRdb's version includes in-frame clones alone and lacks a portion of them. The sample lists 150,000 to 200,000 clones, roughly 70% seen once, with less than 1.6% in the top ten. The sequenced sample consisted of PBMCs. All receptors come from a girl between 5 and 17 years old in good health and CMV-seronegative.

The chain has TRBV6-5 and TRBJ1-1; 7 bases line up with TRBD1. Germline assignment: CDR1 MNHEY and CDR2 SVGAGI. Unmatched junction bases numbered 3, after V lost 2 bases and J lost 0 bases. This CDR3 has 15 amino acids. DNA of the CDR3: TGTGCCAGCAGTTACGCCGGACAGGTGAACACTGAAGCTTTCTTT. Protein: CASSYAGQVNTEAFF.

Comment on this clone: Other DNA sequences in this sample translate to the same CDR3. V is TRBV20-1 and J is TRBJ2-5; D gene ambiguous. Germline CDR1 and CDR2: DFQATT and SNEGSKA (reference sequence). Trimming stripped 3 bases from V and 5 bases from J, with 4 bases between. This CDR3 comprises 10 residues. The CDR3 DNA is TGCAGTGCTAGGCGGGAGACCCAGTACTTC. It codes for CSARRETQYF.

V is TRBV5-6 and J is TRBJ1-2, with 9 bases matching TRBD1. Germline V gives CDR1 SGHDT, CDR2 YYEEEE. The V gene end was trimmed by 2 bases and the J gene end by 0 bases; junction bases not matched to a gene: 5. CDR3 size: 16 residues. This chain's CDR3 is CASSFGTGLANYGYTF. The DNA for the CDR3 is TGTGCCAGCAGCTTTGGGACAGGGCTTGCTAACTATGGCTACACCTTC.

The rearrangement joins TRBV2 to TRBJ1-2; 10 nucleotides line up with TRBD1. CDR3 length: 17 amino acids. Trimming cost V 8 bases and J 4 bases; bases outside gene matches: 16. The V gene's germline CDR1 is SNHLY and CDR2 FYNNEI. The CDR3 loop reads CASQNRQGAGAGYGYTF. Here the CDR3 DNA reads TGTGCCAGCCAAAATCGACAGGGGGCGGGGGCGGGCTATGGCTACACCTTC.

This clone was seen a few times. The chain is built from TRBV19 and TRBJ1-5; 10 nucleotides line up with TRBD1. This CDR3 is 15 amino acids long. Germline CDR1 and CDR2: LNHDA and SQIVND (reference sequence). The V and J ends lost 9 bases and 1 base, in that order; junction bases with no gene match: 6. The DNA for the CDR3 is TGTGCCAGCCATAGGGGACAGGGGAGCAATCAGCCCCAGCATTTT. Amino acids: CASHRGQGSNQPQHF.

The rearrangement links TRBV7-9 to TRBJ2-7; a possible D gene is TRBD1 (5 bases). Trimming cost V 4 bases and J 2 bases, with 15 bases left between them. Germline CDR1 reads SEHNR; CDR2 reads FQNEAQ (reference sequence). The CDR3 has 15 amino acids. The DNA of the CDR3 is TGTGCCAGCAGCTCCACAGGTCCTAACCCCTACGAGCAGTACTTC. Translation: CASSSTGPNPYEQYF.

V and J are TRBV29-1 and TRBJ2-1; 11 bases align to TRBD1. Germline values: CDR1 SQVTM, CDR2 ANQGSEA. With V trimmed by 6 bases and J by 7 bases, 8 bases remained unmatched. The CDR3 is 14 residues long. The CDR3 protein is CSVRGQGAGNEQFF. CDR3 DNA: TGCAGCGTCCGAGGACAGGGGGCAGGGAATGAGCAGTTCTTC.

This sequence joins TRBV27 and TRBJ1-5; 7 nucleotides match TRBD1. The CDR3 consists of 17 residues. J gave up 6 bases and V 10 bases, and 21 bases lay outside the gene matches. Germline V gene data show CDR1 as MNHEY and CDR2 as SMNVEV (reference sequence). The CDR3 reads CATSSDRLQISGQPQHF. CDR3 DNA sequence: TGTGCCACCTCCTCGGACAGGCTACAGATTTCGGGTCAGCCCCAGCATTTT.

The rearrangement joins TRBV5-4 to TRBJ1-1; D is unresolved. The CDR3 is 14 residues long. The V gene lost 2 bases and the J gene lost 2 bases, with 10 bases spanning the gap. Germline loops: CDR1 SGHNT, CDR2 YYREEE (reference sequence). In nucleotides, the CDR3 is TGTGCCAGCAGCTTCTCACAGCTAAACACTGAAGCTTTCTTT. Encoded protein: CASSFSQLNTEAFF.

The V gene is TRBV5-1, the J gene TRBJ2-3, with 10 nucleotides matching TRBD1. The CDR3 has 15 amino acids. V dropped 3 bases and J dropped 1; count of bases not matched to a gene: 2. Germline V gene sequence: CDR1 SGHRS, CDR2 YFSETQ. CDR3 bases: TGCGCCAGCAGCTCCGGGACAGGGGGCACAGATACGCAGTATTTT. Residues: CASSSGTGGTDTQYF.

This clone was seen a handful of times. The V gene is TRBV6-5, the J gene TRBJ1-4; D is uncertain. Germline lookup yields CDR1 MNHEY and CDR2 SVGAGI. The CDR3 spans 16 residues. The germline V and J ends were trimmed by 2 bases and 0 bases, with 10 bases remaining between them. CDR3 coding DNA: TGTGCCAGCAGTTACAACGGCGGCGCAACTAATGAAAAACTGTTTTTT. Residues: CASSYNGGATNEKLFF.

This clone was seen only a few times. J is TRBJ2-2 and V is TRBV12-5; D may be TRBD1 (5 bases). The CDR3 is made up of 15 amino acids. The V and J ends lost 3 bases and 6 bases respectively, with 14 bases between them. In germline, CDR1 is LGHNT, CDR2 FRNRAP. The CDR3 protein is CASGFNLGDAGELFF. CDR3 bases: TGTGCTAGTGGTTTCAACCTAGGGGATGCCGGGGAGCTGTTTTTT.

Worth noting for this clone: The junction departs from the called germline gene at one end, perhaps through a read error. This rearrangement joins TRBV5-4 to TRBJ2-5; weak D call: TRBD2 (5 bases). Looked up from germline, CDR1 is SGHNT and CDR2 is YYREEE (reference sequence). There are 15 residues in the CDR3. The CDR3: CASSSEDWYQEAQYF. The CDR3 DNA reads TGTGCCAGCAGCTCCGAGGACTGGTACCAAGAGGCCCAGTACTTC.